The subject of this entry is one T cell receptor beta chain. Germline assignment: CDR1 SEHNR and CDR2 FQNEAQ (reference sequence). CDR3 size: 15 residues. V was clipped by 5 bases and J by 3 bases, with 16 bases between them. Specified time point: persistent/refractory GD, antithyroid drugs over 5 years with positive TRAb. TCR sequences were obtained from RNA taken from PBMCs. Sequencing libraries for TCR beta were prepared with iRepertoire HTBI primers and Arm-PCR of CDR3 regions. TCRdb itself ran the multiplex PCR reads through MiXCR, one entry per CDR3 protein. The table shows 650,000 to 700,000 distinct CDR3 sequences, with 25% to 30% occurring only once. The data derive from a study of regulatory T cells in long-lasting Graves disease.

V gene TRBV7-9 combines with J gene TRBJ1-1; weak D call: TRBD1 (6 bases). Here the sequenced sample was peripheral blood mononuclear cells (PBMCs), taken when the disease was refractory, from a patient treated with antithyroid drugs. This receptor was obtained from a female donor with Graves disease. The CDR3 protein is CASSAPRGPDTEAFF. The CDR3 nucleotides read TGTGCCAGCAGCGCGCCCAGGGGCCCCGACACTGAAGCTTTCTTT.